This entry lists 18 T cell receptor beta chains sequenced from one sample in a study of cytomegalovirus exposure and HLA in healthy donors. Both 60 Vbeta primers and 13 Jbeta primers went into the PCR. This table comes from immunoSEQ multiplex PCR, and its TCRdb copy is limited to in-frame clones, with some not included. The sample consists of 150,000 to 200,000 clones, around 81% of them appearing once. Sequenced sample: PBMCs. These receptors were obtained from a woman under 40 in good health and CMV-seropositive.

DNA of the CDR3: TGCGCCAGCGGACAGGGAGGTAGCGGGAGCGACCAAGAGACCCAGTACTTC. Protein sequence: CASGQGGSGSDQETQYF. The rearrangement uses TRBV5-1 and TRBJ2-5; possibly TRBD2 for D (9 bases). Germline V lookup: CDR1 SGHRS, CDR2 YFSETQ. The CDR3 runs to 17 residues. Trimming stripped 7 bases from V and 0 bases from J, with 22 bases between.

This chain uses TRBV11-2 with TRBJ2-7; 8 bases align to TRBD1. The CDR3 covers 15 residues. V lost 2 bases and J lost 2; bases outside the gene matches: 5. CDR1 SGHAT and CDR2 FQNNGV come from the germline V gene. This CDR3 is CASSLNSQGAYEQYF. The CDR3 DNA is TGTGCCAGCAGCTTAAATTCACAGGGGGCCTACGAGCAGTACTTC.

For the CDR3, the DNA is TGTGCCAGCAGCCCTTTCGCGGACAGGGGGAAGGGAGAGACCCAGTACTTC. This translates into CASSPFADRGKGETQYF. The chain has TRBV7-9 and TRBJ2-5; 10 bases map to TRBD1. Germline CDR1 reads SEHNR; CDR2 reads FQNEAQ (reference sequence). There are 17 residues in the CDR3. V dropped 5 bases and J dropped 4; count of bases not matched to a gene: 13.

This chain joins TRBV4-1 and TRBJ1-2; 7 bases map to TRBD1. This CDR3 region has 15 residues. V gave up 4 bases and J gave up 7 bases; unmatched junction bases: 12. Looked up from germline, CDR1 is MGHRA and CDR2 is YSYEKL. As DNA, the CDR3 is TGCGCCAGCAGCCCCGACAGGGACGGAGAAAGTGGCTACACCTTC. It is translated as CASSPDRDGESGYTF.

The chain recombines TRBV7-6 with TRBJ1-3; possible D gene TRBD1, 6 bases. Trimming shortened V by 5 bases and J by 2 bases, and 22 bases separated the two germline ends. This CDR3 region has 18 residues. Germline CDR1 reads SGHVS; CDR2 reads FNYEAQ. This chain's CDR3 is CASSPFGRGALTGNTIYF. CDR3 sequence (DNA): TGTGCCAGCAGCCCATTTGGCCGGGGGGCCCTGACTGGAAACACCATATATTTT. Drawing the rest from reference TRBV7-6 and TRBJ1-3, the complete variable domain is GAGVSQSPRYKVTKRGQDVALRCDPISGHVSLYWYRQALGQGPEFLTYFNYEAQQDKSGLPNDRFSAERPEGSISTLTIQRTEQRDSAMYRCASSPFGRGALTGNTIYFGEGSWLTVV.

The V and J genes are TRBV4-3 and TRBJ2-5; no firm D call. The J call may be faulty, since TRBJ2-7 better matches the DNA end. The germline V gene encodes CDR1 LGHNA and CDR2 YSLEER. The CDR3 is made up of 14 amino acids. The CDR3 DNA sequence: TGCGCCAGCAGCCAAGCATGGTTAGCCTACGAGCAGTACTTC. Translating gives CASSQAWLAYEQYF.

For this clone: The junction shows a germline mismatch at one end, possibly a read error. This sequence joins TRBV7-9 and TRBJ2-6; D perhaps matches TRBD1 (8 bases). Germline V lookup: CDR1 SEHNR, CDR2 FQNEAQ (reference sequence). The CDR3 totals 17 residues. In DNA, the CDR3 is TGTTCCAGCAGCCAACAGGGGGGGTTCTCTGGGGCCAACGTCCTGACTTTC. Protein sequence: CSSSQQGGFSGANVLTF.

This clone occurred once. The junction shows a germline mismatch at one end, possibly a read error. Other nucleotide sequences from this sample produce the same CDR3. As DNA, the CDR3 is TGTGCCAGCAGCGTACAGGGAAGTACTGAAGCCTTCTTT. Its protein product is CASSVQGSTEAFF. The rearrangement joins TRBV9 to TRBJ1-1, with a weak D call TRBD1 (5 bases). The CDR3 is 13 residues long. CDR1 SGDLS and CDR2 YYNGEE come from the germline V gene.

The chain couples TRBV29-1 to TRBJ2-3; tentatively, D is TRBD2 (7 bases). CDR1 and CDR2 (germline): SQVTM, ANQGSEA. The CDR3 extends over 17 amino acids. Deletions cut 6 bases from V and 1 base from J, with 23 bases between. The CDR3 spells CSVRGSSGRGRTDTQYF. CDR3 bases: TGCAGCGTGAGAGGGTCGAGTGGGCGGGGGCGCACAGATACGCAGTATTTT.

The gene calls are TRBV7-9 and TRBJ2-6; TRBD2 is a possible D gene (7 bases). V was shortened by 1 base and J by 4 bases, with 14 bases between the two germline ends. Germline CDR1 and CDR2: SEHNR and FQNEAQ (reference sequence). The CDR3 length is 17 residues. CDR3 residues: CASSLVGGPDGANVLTF. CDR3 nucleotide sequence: TGTGCCAGCAGCTTAGTGGGGGGGCCTGACGGGGCCAACGTCCTGACTTTC.

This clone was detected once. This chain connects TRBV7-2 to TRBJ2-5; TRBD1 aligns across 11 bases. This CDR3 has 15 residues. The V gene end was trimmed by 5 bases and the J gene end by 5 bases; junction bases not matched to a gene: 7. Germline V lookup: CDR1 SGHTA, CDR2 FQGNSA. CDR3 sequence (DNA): TGTGCCAGCAGCACGCGGACAGGGGGCGAGGAGACCCAGTACTTC. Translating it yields CASSTRTGGEETQYF. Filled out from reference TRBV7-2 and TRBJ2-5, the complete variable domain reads GAGVSQSPSNKVTEKGKDVELRCDPISGHTALYWYRQSLGQGLEFLIYFQGNSAPDKSGLPSDRFSAERTGGSVSTLTIQRTQQEDSAVYLCASSTRTGGEETQYFGPGTRLLVL.

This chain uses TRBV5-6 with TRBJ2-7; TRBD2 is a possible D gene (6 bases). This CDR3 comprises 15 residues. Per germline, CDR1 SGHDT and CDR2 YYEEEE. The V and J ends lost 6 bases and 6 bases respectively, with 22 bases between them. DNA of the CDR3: TGTGCCAGCACCCACCGGGGGAGAACCTACGGCGAGCAGTACTTC. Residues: CASTHRGRTYGEQYF.

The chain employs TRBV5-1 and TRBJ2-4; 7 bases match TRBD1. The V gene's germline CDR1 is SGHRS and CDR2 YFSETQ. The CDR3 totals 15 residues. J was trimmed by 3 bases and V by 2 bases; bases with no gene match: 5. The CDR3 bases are TGCGCCAGCAGCTTAAGGGGGCCTGACAAAAACATTCAGTACTTC. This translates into CASSLRGPDKNIQYF.

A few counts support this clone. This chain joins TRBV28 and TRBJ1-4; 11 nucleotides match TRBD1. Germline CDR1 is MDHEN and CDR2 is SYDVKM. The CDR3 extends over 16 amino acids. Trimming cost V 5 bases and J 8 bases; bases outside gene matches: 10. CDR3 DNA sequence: TGTGCCAGCAGTACACGAAGCGGGACAGGGGGAGAAAAACTGTTTTTT. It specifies CASSTRSGTGGEKLFF.

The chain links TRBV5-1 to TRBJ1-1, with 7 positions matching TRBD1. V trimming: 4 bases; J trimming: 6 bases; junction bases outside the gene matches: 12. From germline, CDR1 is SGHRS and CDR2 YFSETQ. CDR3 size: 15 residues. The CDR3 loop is CASSPSTGQVAEAFF. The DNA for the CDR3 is TGCGCCAGCAGCCCGTCGACAGGACAGGTGGCTGAAGCTTTCTTT.

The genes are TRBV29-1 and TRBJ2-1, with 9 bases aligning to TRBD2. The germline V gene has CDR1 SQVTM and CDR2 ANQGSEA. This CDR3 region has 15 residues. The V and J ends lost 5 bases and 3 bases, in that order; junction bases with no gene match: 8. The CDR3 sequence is CSVIRTSAIYNEQFF. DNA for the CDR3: TGCAGCGTTATCCGGACTAGCGCAATCTACAATGAGCAGTTCTTC.

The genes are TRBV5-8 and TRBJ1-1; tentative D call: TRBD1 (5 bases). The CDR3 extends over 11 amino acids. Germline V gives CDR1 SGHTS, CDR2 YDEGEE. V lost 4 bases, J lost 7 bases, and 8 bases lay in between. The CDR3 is CASSPGLEAFF. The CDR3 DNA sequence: TGTGCCAGCAGCCCGGGACTTGAAGCTTTCTTT.

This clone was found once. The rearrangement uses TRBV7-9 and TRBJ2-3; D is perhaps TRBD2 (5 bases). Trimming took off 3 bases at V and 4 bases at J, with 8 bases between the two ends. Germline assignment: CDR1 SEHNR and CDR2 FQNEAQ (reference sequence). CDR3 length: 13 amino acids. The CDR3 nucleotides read TGTGCCAGCAGCTTTGGGAGCGCAGATACGCAGTATTTT. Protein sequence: CASSFGSADTQYF. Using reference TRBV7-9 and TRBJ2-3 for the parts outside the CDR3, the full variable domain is DTGVSQNPRHKITKRGQNVTFRCDPISEHNRLYWYRQTLGQGPEFLTYFQNEAQLEKSRLLSDRFSAERPKGSFSTLEIQRTEQGDSAMYLCASSFGSADTQYFGPGTRLTVL.